The 14 T cell receptor beta chains below were found in one sample sequenced in a study of HIV-infected patients and healthy controls. In TCRdb, the 5' RACE reads were re-called with MiXCR into one record per CDR3 protein. The table lists almost 65,000 distinct CDR3 sequences, about 19% of them singletons. The sample consisted of CD4+ T cells from blood. Receptor source: a human donor in good health.

This clonotype was recorded many times. CDR3: CASSQEHRNNSPLHF. The CDR3 DNA sequence: TGTGCCAGCAGCCAAGAACACAGAAATAATTCACCCCTCCACTTT. V is TRBV3-1 and J is TRBJ1-6, with D uncertain. Germline V gene lookup returns CDR1 LGHDT and CDR2 YNNKEL (reference sequence). V gave up 0 bases and J gave up 5 bases, with 8 bases separating them. The CDR3 covers 15 residues.

The CDR3 region has the DNA TGTGCCATCAGCCCGGGACTAGCGGGAAGCACAGATACGCAGTATTTT. The encoded protein is CAISPGLAGSTDTQYF. The chain joins TRBV10-3 to TRBJ2-3; 13 bases fit TRBD2. Germline trimming cut 6 bases from V and 0 bases from J; bases unmatched to any gene: 3. CDR1 and CDR2 (germline): ENHRY, SYGVKD. The CDR3 totals 16 residues.

The CDR3 sequence is CASIDRGDGGYTF. DNA for the CDR3: TGTGCCAGCATCGACAGGGGAGATGGTGGCTACACCTTC. The gene calls are TRBV12-3 or TRBV12-4 and TRBJ1-2, with 8 bases matching TRBD1. This CDR3 region has 13 residues. Trimming at V came to 7 bases and at J to 7 bases, leaving 8 bases not matched to a gene.

This clonotype was observed at least ten times. This rearrangement joins TRBV7-2 to TRBJ1-1, with D hard to call. V was pared by 3 bases and J by 7 bases, with 3 bases between. Germline loops: CDR1 SGHTA, CDR2 FQGNSA. The CDR3 length is 10 residues. The CDR3 spells CASSFREAFF. The CDR3 bases are TGTGCCAGCAGCTTTCGTGAAGCTTTCTTT.

The chain links TRBV6-6 to TRBJ2-4; 7 positions agree with TRBD2. The CDR3 loop spans 15 amino acids. CDR1 is MNHNY and CDR2 is SVGAGI in the germline V gene (reference sequence). Trimming cost V 2 bases and J 3 bases; bases outside gene matches: 4. DNA of the CDR3: TGTGCCAGCAGTTACGGTGGGGAGGGCAAAAACATTCAGTACTTC. It yields the protein CASSYGGEGKNIQYF.

The gene calls are TRBV29-1 and TRBJ2-1; D gene uncertain. The CDR3 sequence is 15 residues long. Trimming pared 4 bases from V and 2 bases from J, leaving 15 bases between. Per germline, CDR1 SQVTM and CDR2 ANQGSEA. For the CDR3, the DNA is TGCAGCGTTGGTAAATCAGGTTCCACCTACAATGAGCAGTTCTTC. It encodes CSVGKSGSTYNEQFF.

This clonotype was counted at least ten times. Here the CDR3 reads CASSQRRTSGSSSSYNEQFF. The CDR3 DNA sequence: TGTGCCAGCAGCCAACGCCGGACTAGCGGGAGTTCGAGCTCCTACAATGAGCAGTTCTTC. The genes are TRBV14 and TRBJ2-1, with TRBD2 matching over 13 bases. The CDR3 sequence is 20 residues long. V lost 2 bases and J lost 0; bases outside the gene matches: 10. Germline CDR1 reads SGHDN; CDR2 reads FVKESK. Variable domain in full (rest from reference TRBV14 and TRBJ2-1): EAGVTQFPSHSVIEKGQTVTLRCDPISGHDNLYWYRRVMGKEIKFLLHFVKESKQDESGMPNNRFLAERTGGTYSTLKVQPAELEDSGVYFCASSQRRTSGSSSSYNEQFFGPGTRLTVL.

This clonotype was observed a few times. V and J are TRBV28 and TRBJ1-4; D is perhaps TRBD1 (5 bases). The V gene lost 3 bases and the J gene lost 0 bases, with 8 bases spanning the gap. This CDR3 has 15 amino acids. Germline values: CDR1 MDHEN, CDR2 SYDVKM. The CDR3 reads CASSFPTATNEKLFF. CDR3 coding DNA: TGTGCCAGCAGTTTTCCGACAGCAACTAATGAAAAACTGTTTTTT.

This chain joins TRBV6-5 and TRBJ1-1; D is possibly TRBD1 (6 bases). CDR1 is MNHEY and CDR2 is SVGAGI in the germline V gene. The V end lost 7 bases, the J end lost 4 bases, and 19 bases lay between the germline ends. The CDR3 is 15 residues long. The CDR3 region is CASIVRPGASTEAFF. CDR3 coding DNA: TGTGCCAGCATCGTTCGTCCGGGGGCTAGCACTGAAGCTTTCTTT.

The chain combines TRBV7-8 with TRBJ2-5, with D tentatively TRBD1 or TRBD2 (5 bases each). The CDR3 spans 13 residues. V was cut by 3 bases and J by 0 bases, with 5 bases left in between. Looked up from germline, CDR1 is SGHVS and CDR2 is FQNEAQ. The CDR3 sequence: CASSLGDQETQYF. The CDR3 nucleotides read TGTGCCAGCAGCTTGGGGGACCAAGAGACCCAGTACTTC.

This clonotype has a handful of counts. The rearrangement uses TRBV7-6 and TRBJ2-5, with unresolved D. The CDR3 covers 12 residues. V was shortened by 5 bases and J by 5 bases, with 9 bases between the two germline ends. The V gene's germline CDR1 is SGHVS and CDR2 FNYEAQ. CDR3 sequence reads: CASSLIGETQYF. CDR3 DNA: TGTGCCAGCAGCCTAATCGGGGAGACCCAGTACTTC.

The chain carries TRBV5-1 and TRBJ2-1; perhaps TRBD1 as D (6 bases). CDR3 length equals 16 residues. The germline gives CDR1 SGHRS, CDR2 YFSETQ. Trimming left V 2 bases short and J 7 bases short, with 19 bases between. The CDR3 DNA reads TGCGCCAGCAGCTTCCAGGGACAAACGCCTGGTAATGAGCAGTTCTTC. This codes for CASSFQGQTPGNEQFF. Full variable domain (rest looked up from reference TRBV5-1 and TRBJ2-1): KAGVTQTPRYLIKTRGQQVTLSCSPISGHRSVSWYQQTPGQGLQFLFEYFSETQRNKGNFPGRFSGRQFSNSRSEMNVSTLELGDSALYLCASSFQGQTPGNEQFFGPGTRLTVL.

This sequence joins TRBV3-1 and TRBJ2-1; no reliable D call. V lost 0 bases and J 4 bases, leaving 13 bases between the germline ends. Germline values: CDR1 LGHDT, CDR2 YNNKEL (reference sequence). CDR3 length equals 16 residues. As DNA, the CDR3 is TGTGCCAGCAGCCAAGAACGGCAAGCGACTTACAATGAGCAGTTCTTC. This sequence encodes CASSQERQATYNEQFF.

This clonotype turned up a few times. The gene calls are TRBV19 and TRBJ2-3; D perhaps matches TRBD2 (6 bases). The CDR3 is 16 residues long. Germline V lookup: CDR1 LNHDA, CDR2 SQIVND (reference sequence). V shed 1 base and J shed 1 base, with 12 bases lying between them. CDR3 nucleotides: TGTGCCAGTAGTATAGGGGGGACTGGACGCACAGATACGCAGTATTTT. Protein: CASSIGGTGRTDTQYF.